The rows below give T cell receptor beta chains drawn from one sample of a study of blood T cell repertoires in COVID-19. The repertoire was sequenced with immunoSEQ multiplex PCR; TCRdb's copy has only in-frame clones and lacks some. The sample lists 200,000 to 250,000 clones, 85% to 90% occurring once. The material sequenced was PBMCs or T cells enriched from blood (not recorded which). These receptor sequences come from a woman aged 45-65 years in a cohort exposed to, infected with or recovered from COVID-19 (not recorded which). CDR3s leave out the opening cysteine and the closing phenylalanine or tryptophan. Fields, in order: V gene, CDR3 protein.

V gene: TRBV7-6
CDR3 protein: ASSLSLAQETQY

V gene: TRBV7-3
CDR3 protein: ASSLETAGTEAF

V gene: TRBV11-2
CDR3 protein: ASSFSGGAINYGYT

V gene: TRBV6-4
CDR3 protein: ASRLLQGGLDYGYT

V gene: TRBV2
CDR3 protein: ASLGQPLTSGNTIY

V gene: TRBV5-1
CDR3 protein: ASSLTSGDIQY

V gene: TRBV29-1
CDR3 protein: SVGTGAVEQF

V gene: TRBV5-1
CDR3 protein: ASREDGNTEAF

V gene: TRBV11-3
CDR3 protein: ASSLGQSGNTIY

V gene: TRBV27
CDR3 protein: ASSLTGKGGTGKNTIY

V gene: TRBV5-1
CDR3 protein: ASSSRTGGPPLH

V gene: TRBV3-1/TRBV3-2
CDR3 protein: ASKAGNSPLH

V gene: TRBV7-7
CDR3 protein: ASSLTPAGTDTQY

V gene: TRBV9
CDR3 protein: ASSVDSSLGLEKLF

V gene: TRBV27
CDR3 protein: ASSSPGRRETEAF

V gene: TRBV10-1
CDR3 protein: ASSEVADNEQF

V gene: TRBV19
CDR3 protein: ASTKTGSLIYGYT

V gene: TRBV19
CDR3 protein: ASSIPRGITNEKLF

V gene: TRBV29-1
CDR3 protein: SLGLAVGEAF

V gene: TRBV29-1
CDR3 protein: SALWGGNTGELF

V gene: TRBV9
CDR3 protein: ASTATSGVSTDTQY

V gene: TRBV18
CDR3 protein: ASSPTGGAGREAF

V gene: TRBV5-1
CDR3 protein: ASSLRGSVGDTQY

V gene: TRBV10-3
CDR3 protein: AIRGTERWQY